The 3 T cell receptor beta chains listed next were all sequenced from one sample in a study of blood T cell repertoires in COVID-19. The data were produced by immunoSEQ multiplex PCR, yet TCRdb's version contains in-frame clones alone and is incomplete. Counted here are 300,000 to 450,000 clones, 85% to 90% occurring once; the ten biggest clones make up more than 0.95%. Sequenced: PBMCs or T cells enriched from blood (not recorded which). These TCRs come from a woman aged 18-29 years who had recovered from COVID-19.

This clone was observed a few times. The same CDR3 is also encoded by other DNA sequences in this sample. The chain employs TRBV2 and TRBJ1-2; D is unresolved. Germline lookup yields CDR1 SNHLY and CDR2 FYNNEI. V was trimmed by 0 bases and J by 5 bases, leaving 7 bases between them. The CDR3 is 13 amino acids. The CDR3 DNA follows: TGTGCCAGCAGTGAAGCGCGAGGGTATGGCTACACCTTC. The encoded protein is CASSEARGYGYTF.

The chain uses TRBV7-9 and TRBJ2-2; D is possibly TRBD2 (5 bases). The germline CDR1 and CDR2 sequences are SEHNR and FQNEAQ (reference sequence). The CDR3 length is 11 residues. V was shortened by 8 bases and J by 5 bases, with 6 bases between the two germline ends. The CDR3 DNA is TGTGCCAGCCCGGGAACCGGGGAGCTGTTTTTT. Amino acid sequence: CASPGTGELFF.

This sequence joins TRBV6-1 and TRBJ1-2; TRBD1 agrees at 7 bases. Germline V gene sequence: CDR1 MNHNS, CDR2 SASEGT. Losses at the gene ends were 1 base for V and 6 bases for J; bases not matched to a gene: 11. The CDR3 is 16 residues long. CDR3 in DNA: TGTGCCAGCAGTGAAGGAGGACAGGCTCCCACCAATGGCTACACCTTC. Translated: CASSEGGQAPTNGYTF.